The clone carrying this T cell receptor beta chain occurred a few times. The data are from a study of blood T cell repertoires in COVID-19. Study in general: COVID-19 samples, acute and convalescent, were from the United States, Italy and Spain. PBMCs, B-cell-depleted T cells, or T cells provided the cDNA or gDNA that made up the material.

There are 12 residues in the CDR3. The V gene lost 3 bases and the J gene lost 8 bases, with 7 bases spanning the gap. In germline, CDR1 is LNHDA, CDR2 SQIVND (reference sequence). In the original processing: Reference gene primer amplification gave nucleated cell count estimates. Clones were read by immunoSEQ multiplex PCR, and TCRdb kept only the in-frame ones, dropping some. The DNA was the basis for D and trimming; V, J and clone size are from that table. Of 150,000 or so clones listed, around 88% were seen once; the top ten hold over 4.5%. Material: peripheral blood. The receptor was derived from a human donor in a cohort sampled during active COVID-19. This sequence joins TRBV19 and TRBJ2-2, with D uncertain. The CDR3 coding sequence is TGTGCCAGTAGTATGCCTAGGGGGGAGCTGTTTTTT. Amino acid sequence: CASSMPRGELFF.